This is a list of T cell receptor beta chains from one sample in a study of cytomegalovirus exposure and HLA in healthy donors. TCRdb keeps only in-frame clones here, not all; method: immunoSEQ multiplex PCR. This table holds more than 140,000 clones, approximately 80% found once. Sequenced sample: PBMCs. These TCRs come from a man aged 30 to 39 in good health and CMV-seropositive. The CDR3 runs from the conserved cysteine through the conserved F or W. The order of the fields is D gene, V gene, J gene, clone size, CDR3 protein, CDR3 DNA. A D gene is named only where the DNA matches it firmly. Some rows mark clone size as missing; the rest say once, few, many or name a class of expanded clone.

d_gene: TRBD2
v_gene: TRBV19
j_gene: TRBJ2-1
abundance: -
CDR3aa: CASSGTSGRTNNEQFF
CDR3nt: TGTGCCAGCAGCGGGACAAGCGGGAGGACGAACAATGAGCAGTTCTTC

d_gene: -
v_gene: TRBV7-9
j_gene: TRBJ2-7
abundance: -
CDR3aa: CSSSLAGQGLYEQYF
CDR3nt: TGTTCCAGCAGCTTAGCGGGACAGGGACTCTACGAGCAGTACTTC

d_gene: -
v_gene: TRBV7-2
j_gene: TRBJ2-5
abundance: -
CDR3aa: CASSKTRGQETQYF
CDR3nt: TGTGCCAGCAGCAAAACCAGGGGCCAAGAGACCCAGTACTTC

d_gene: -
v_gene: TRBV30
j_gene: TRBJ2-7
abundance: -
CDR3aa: CAWSARGRTYEQYF
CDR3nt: TGTGCCTGGAGCGCCCGGGGGAGGACCTACGAGCAGTACTTC

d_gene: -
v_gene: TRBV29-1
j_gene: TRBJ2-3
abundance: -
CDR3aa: CSVRGNTDTQYF
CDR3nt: TGCAGCGTCAGGGGTAACACAGATACGCAGTATTTT

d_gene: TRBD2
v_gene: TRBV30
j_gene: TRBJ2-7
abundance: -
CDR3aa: CAWSEGRAQEQYF
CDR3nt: TGTGCCTGGAGCGAGGGGAGGGCACAGGAACAGTACTTC

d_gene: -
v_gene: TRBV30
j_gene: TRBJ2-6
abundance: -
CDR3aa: CAWSRRWSSGANVLTF
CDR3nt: TGTGCCTGGAGCCGACGGTGGAGCTCTGGGGCCAACGTCCTGACTTTC

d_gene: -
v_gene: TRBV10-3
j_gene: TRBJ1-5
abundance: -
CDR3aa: CAISESLYQPQHF
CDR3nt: TGTGCCATCAGTGAGTCCCTTTATCAGCCCCAGCATTTT

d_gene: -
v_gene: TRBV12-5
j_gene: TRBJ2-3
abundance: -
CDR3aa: CASGLGSGGTDTQYF
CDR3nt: TGTGCTAGTGGTTTGGGAAGCGGAGGCACAGATACGCAGTACTTT

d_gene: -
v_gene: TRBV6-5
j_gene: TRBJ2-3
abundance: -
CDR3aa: CASIPAGTDTQYF
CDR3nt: TGTGCCAGCATCCCCGCGGGCACAGATACGCAGTATTTT

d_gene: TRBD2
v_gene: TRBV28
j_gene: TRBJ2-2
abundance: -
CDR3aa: CASSRLAEILWAGELFF
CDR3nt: TGTGCCAGCAGCCGACTAGCGGAGATCCTATGGGCCGGGGAGCTGTTTTTT

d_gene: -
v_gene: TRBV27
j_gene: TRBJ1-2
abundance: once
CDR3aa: CASSLLARGDYGYTF
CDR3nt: TGTGCCAGCAGTTTACTGGCACGGGGTGACTATGGCTACACCTTC

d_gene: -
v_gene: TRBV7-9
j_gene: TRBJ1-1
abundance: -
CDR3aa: CSSSPRDSGTEAFF
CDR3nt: TGTTCCAGCAGCCCCCGAGACTCCGGGACTGAAGCTTTCTTT

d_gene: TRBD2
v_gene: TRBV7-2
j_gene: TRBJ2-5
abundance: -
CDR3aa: CASSSGWGGETQYF
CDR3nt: TGTGCCAGCAGCTCGGGGTGGGGGGGAGAGACCCAGTACTTC

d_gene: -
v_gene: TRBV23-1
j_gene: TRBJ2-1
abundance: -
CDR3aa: CASTPFWESSYNEQFF
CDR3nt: TGCGCCAGCACCCCTTTTTGGGAGAGCTCCTACAATGAGCAGTTCTTC

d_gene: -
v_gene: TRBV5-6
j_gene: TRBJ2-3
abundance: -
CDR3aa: CASSLTNTDTQYF
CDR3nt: TGTGCCAGCAGCTTGACAAACACAGATACGCAGTATTTT

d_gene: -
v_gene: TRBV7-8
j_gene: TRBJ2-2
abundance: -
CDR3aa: CASSLAGGNTGELFF
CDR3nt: TGTGCCAGCAGCTTAGCGGGAGGGAACACCGGGGAGCTGTTTTTT

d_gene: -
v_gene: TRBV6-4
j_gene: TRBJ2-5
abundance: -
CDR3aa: CASSPRGGRQETQYF
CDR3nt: TGTGCCAGCAGCCCCCGAGGCGGAAGGCAAGAGACCCAGTACTTC

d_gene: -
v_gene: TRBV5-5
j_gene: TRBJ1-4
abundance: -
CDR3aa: CASSWGGSIEKLFF
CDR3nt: TGTGCCAGCAGCTGGGGGGGTAGCATTGAAAAACTGTTTTTT

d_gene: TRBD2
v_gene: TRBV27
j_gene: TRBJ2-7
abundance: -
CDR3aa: CASSLSGGLSYEQYF
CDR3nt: TGTGCCAGCAGTTTAAGCGGGGGGCTCTCCTACGAGCAGTACTTC

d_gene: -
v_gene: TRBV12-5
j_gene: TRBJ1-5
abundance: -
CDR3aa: CASGNGGAQPQHF
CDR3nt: TGTGCTAGTGGGAACGGGGGAGCTCAGCCCCAGCATTTT

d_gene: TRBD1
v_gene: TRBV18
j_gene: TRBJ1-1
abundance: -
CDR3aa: CASSRDRGDTEAFF
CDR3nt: TGTGCCAGCTCACGTGACAGGGGTGACACTGAAGCTTTCTTT

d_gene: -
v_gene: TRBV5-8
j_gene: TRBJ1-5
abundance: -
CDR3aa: CASSSSGGNQPQHF
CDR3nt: TGTGCCAGCAGCTCATCAGGGGGCAATCAGCCCCAGCATTTT

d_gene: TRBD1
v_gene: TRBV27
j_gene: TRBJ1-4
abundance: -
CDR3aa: CASSSLPGTVLFF
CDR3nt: TGTGCCAGCAGTTCCCTTCCCGGGACAGTGCTGTTTTTT

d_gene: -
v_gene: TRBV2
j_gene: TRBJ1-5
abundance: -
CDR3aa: CASSDRGGDQPQHF
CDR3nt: TGTGCCAGCAGTGATCGGGGGGGAGATCAGCCCCAGCATTTT

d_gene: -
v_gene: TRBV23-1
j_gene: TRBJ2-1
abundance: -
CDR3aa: CASSQYDTLSYNEQFF
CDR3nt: TGCGCCAGCAGTCAATACGACACCCTTTCCTACAATGAGCAGTTCTTC

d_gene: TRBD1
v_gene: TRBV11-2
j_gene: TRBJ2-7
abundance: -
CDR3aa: CASSPGQGEQYF
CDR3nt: TGTGCCAGCAGCCCTGGACAGGGCGAGCAGTACTTC

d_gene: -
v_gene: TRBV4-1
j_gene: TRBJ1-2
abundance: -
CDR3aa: CASSHVQTGYGYTF
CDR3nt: TGCGCCAGCAGCCATGTTCAGACGGGATATGGCTACACCTTC

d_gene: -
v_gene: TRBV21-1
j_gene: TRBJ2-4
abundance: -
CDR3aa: CASSKGTQGENSQYF
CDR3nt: TGTGCCAGCAGCAAAGGGACCCAGGGGGAAAACAGTCAGTACTTC

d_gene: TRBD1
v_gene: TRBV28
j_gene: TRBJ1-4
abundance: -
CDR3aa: CASPGQGEKLFF
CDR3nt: TGTGCCAGCCCGGGACAGGGCGAAAAACTGTTTTTT

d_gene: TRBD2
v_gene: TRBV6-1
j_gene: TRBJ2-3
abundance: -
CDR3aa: CASRGTSGSTDTQYF
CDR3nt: TGTGCCAGCAGGGGGACTAGCGGAAGTACAGATACGCAGTATTTT

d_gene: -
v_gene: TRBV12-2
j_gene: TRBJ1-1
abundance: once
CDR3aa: CASRPRPRTGGRSEAFF
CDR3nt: TGTGCAAGTCGCCCCCGCCCCCGGACAGGGGGCAGGTCTGAAGCTTTCTTT

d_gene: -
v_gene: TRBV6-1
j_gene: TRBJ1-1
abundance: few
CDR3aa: CASSEKPENTEAFF
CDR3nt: TGTGCCAGCAGTGAAAAACCAGAAAACACTGAAGCTTTCTTT

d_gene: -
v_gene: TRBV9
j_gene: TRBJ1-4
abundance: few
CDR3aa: CASSFGDSANEKLFF
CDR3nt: TGTGCCAGCAGCTTCGGGGATTCCGCAAATGAAAAACTGTTTTTT